Listed below are T cell receptor beta chains from one sample, sequenced in a study of long-term antiretroviral therapy in people with HIV. Here immunoSEQ multiplex PCR was the method, and the copy in TCRdb shows in-frame clones only, minus some. The sample includes about 21,000 clones, approximately 80% of them seen just once. Sequencing used unsorted PBMCs, obtained 0.2 years after starting antiretroviral therapy. The receptors come from a young woman with HIV. Both conserved end residues are part of each CDR3. The order of the fields is V gene, J gene, CDR3 protein.

V: TRBV5-1
J: TRBJ1-2
CDR3: CASSLNSGQGYYGYTF

V: TRBV2
J: TRBJ2-7
CDR3: CASSEGQISYEQYF

V: TRBV14
J: TRBJ2-2
CDR3: CASSQEGIYTGELFF

V: TRBV18
J: TRBJ2-5
CDR3: CASSPPVGAETQYF

V: TRBV6-1
J: TRBJ2-6
CDR3: CASSLSGANVLTF

V: TRBV7-2
J: TRBJ2-7
CDR3: CASSRRSGGPYEQYF

V: TRBV5-1
J: TRBJ2-5
CDR3: CASSPGTSDTETQYF

V: TRBV5-1
J: TRBJ1-2
CDR3: CASSLIEDLGGYTF

V: TRBV11-2
J: TRBJ2-3
CDR3: CASSPRAGGRSDTQYF

V: TRBV9
J: TRBJ1-3
CDR3: CASSVDRSRGKSGNTIYF

V: TRBV10-1
J: TRBJ2-2
CDR3: CASSLTGELFF

V: TRBV5-5
J: TRBJ2-1
CDR3: CASSLYGRGIDEQFF

V: TRBV6-5
J: TRBJ1-2
CDR3: CASGASRGGYGYTF

V: TRBV6-5
J: TRBJ2-1
CDR3: CASSYGPINEQFF

V: TRBV7-8
J: TRBJ1-2
CDR3: CASSLTQGVSGYTF

V: TRBV10-3
J: TRBJ1-1
CDR3: CAISESSRDTEAFF

V: TRBV7-2
J: TRBJ2-7
CDR3: CASSLGGGIYYEQYF

V: TRBV29-1
J: TRBJ2-7
CDR3: CSVDDRGSYEQYF

V: TRBV30
J: TRBJ2-2
CDR3: CAWNPGRSTGELFF

V: TRBV5-1
J: TRBJ2-7
CDR3: CASSLGAYEQYF

V: TRBV2
J: TRBJ2-1
CDR3: CASRGTSGFF

V: TRBV19
J: TRBJ1-2
CDR3: CASSLEAYYGYTF

V: TRBV5-6
J: TRBJ1-1
CDR3: CASSLYSTDNTEAFF

V: TRBV19
J: TRBJ1-2
CDR3: CASNDDLTYGYTF

V: TRBV29-1
J: TRBJ2-7
CDR3: CSVLSGQFYEQYF

V: TRBV4-1
J: TRBJ2-7
CDR3: CASSQDRIGEQYF

V: TRBV6-1
J: TRBJ1-3
CDR3: CASTGTDLSGNTIYF

V: TRBV30
J: TRBJ1-6
CDR3: CAWSVQKPLHF

V: TRBV7-2
J: TRBJ2-6
CDR3: CASSLAHTSGANVLTF

V: TRBV15
J: TRBJ1-2
CDR3: CATSSGQAQYGYTF

V: TRBV19
J: TRBJ1-5
CDR3: CASSIEGHSNQPQHF

V: TRBV7-2
J: TRBJ1-5
CDR3: CASSSVGDNQPQHF

V: TRBV23-1
J: TRBJ1-4
CDR3: CASTLTGTEGEKLFF

V: TRBV2
J: TRBJ2-5
CDR3: CASSLASGGLQETQYF

V: TRBV14
J: TRBJ2-7
CDR3: CASSHRDGASYEQYF

V: TRBV27
J: TRBJ2-2
CDR3: CASSQGTGGRGELFF

V: TRBV20-1
J: TRBJ2-7
CDR3: CSAREGGEQYF

V: TRBV6-4
J: TRBJ2-1
CDR3: CASRKTGTSGYNEQFF

V: TRBV21-1
J: TRBJ2-5
CDR3: CASSKGHGEGGETQYF

V: TRBV5-6
J: TRBJ2-6
CDR3: CASSLGSSGANVLTF

V: TRBV4-1
J: TRBJ2-1
CDR3: CASSQARRNEQFF

V: TRBV9
J: TRBJ1-3
CDR3: CASSNLVGDTIYF

V: TRBV10-3
J: TRBJ2-5
CDR3: CATTTGTGVETQYF